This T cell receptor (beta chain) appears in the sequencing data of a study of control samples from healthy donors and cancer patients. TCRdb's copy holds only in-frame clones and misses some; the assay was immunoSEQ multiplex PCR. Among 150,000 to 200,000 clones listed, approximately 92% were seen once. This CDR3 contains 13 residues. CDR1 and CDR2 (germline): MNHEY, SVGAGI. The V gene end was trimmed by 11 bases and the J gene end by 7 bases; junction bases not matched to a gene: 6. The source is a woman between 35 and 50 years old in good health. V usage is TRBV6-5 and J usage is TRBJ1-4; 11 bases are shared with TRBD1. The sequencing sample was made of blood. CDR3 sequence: CAGQGAVGEKLFF. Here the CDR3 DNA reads TGTGCCGGACAGGGGGCGGTTGGTGAAAAACTGTTTTTT.